Shown below are 9 T cell receptor beta chains from a single sample sequenced in a study of blood T cell repertoires in COVID-19. Only in-frame clones appear in the TCRdb table, and some are missing; sequencing was by immunoSEQ multiplex PCR. The table includes approximately 270,000 clones, approximately 86% detected once. The source material was peripheral blood. These receptors came from a human donor with COVID-19, enrolled during active disease. The donor label of this sample is uncertain.

The chain has TRBV4-2 and TRBJ2-3, with TRBD2 matching over 9 bases. This CDR3 is built from 19 residues. V trimming: 0 bases; J trimming: 2 bases; junction bases outside the gene matches: 12. Germline V lookup: CDR1 LGHNA, CDR2 YNFKEQ. The CDR3 protein is CASSQDGRKTSGSTDTQYF. As DNA, the CDR3 is TGTGCCAGCAGCCAAGATGGGAGGAAGACTAGCGGCTCCACAGATACGCAGTATTTT.

The chain uses TRBV7-2 and TRBJ2-2; the D gene is possibly TRBD2 (5 bases). Trimming shortened V by 4 bases and J by 1 base, and 7 bases separated the two germline ends. CDR1 is SGHTA and CDR2 is FQGNSA in the germline V gene. The CDR3 runs 14 residues. CDR3: CASSWAGNTGELFF. The CDR3 DNA sequence: TGTGCCAGCAGCTGGGCGGGGAACACCGGGGAGCTGTTTTTT.

The chain recombines TRBV5-6 with TRBJ2-7, with 7 bases matching TRBD2. V was pared by 0 bases and J by 9 bases, with 21 bases of the junction left unmatched. In germline, CDR1 is SGHDT, CDR2 YYEEEE. This CDR3 spans 18 amino acids. The CDR3 region is CASSLVTSALGAAGTQYF. The CDR3 coding sequence is TGTGCCAGCAGCTTGGTTACTAGCGCCCTCGGCGCGGCGGGAACGCAGTACTTC.

The chain links TRBV5-1 to TRBJ2-2, with a tentative D call TRBD2 (6 bases). The CDR3 sequence is 14 residues long. Deletions cut 5 bases from V and 0 bases from J, with 8 bases between. Germline assignment: CDR1 SGHRS and CDR2 YFSETQ. In DNA form, the CDR3 reads TGCGCCAGCAGTGCGGGACCGAACACCGGGGAGCTGTTTTTT. Its protein product is CASSAGPNTGELFF.

V and J are TRBV9 and TRBJ1-2; no clear D. The V and J ends lost 1 base and 4 bases respectively, with 5 bases between them. Germline CDR1 reads SGDLS; CDR2 reads YYNGEE. This CDR3 comprises 12 residues. CDR3 DNA sequence: TGTGCCAGCAGCGTACCGTCCTATGGCTACACCTTC. It codes for CASSVPSYGYTF. Full variable domain (missing parts from reference TRBV9 and TRBJ1-2): DSGVTQTPKHLITATGQRVTLRCSPRSGDLSVYWYQQSLDQGLQFLIQYYNGEERAKGNILERFSAQQFPDLHSELNLSSLELGDSALYFCASSVPSYGYTFGSGTRLTVV.

The V call is TRBV7-2, the J call TRBJ2-1; possible D gene TRBD2, 6 bases. Trimming stripped 5 bases from V and 4 bases from J, with 18 bases between. The CDR3 spans 16 residues. The germline gives CDR1 SGHTA, CDR2 FQGNSA. The CDR3: CASSVDSRRGYNEQFF. The CDR3 region has the DNA TGTGCCAGCAGCGTGGACTCTCGCCGGGGGTACAATGAGCAGTTCTTC.

J is TRBJ1-5 and V is TRBV19; D is perhaps TRBD1 (5 bases). Per the germline V gene, CDR1 is LNHDA and CDR2 is SQIVND (reference sequence). The V and J ends lost 5 bases and 4 bases respectively, with 9 bases between them. The CDR3 totals 13 residues. The CDR3 is CASSPDSNQPQHF. As DNA, the CDR3 is TGTGCCAGTAGTCCAGACAGTAATCAGCCCCAGCATTTT.

The CDR3 region has the DNA TGTGCCAGCAGTTCACAACAGGGGGAAGCTCAGCCCCAGCATTTT. Amino acids: CASSSQQGEAQPQHF. The chain is built from TRBV28 and TRBJ1-5; 8 bases map to TRBD1. Trimming cost V 4 bases and J 6 bases; bases outside gene matches: 8. From germline, CDR1 is MDHEN and CDR2 SYDVKM. This CDR3 is 15 amino acids long.

In its sample, this clone was seen a few times. The chain combines TRBV7-9 with TRBJ1-2; perhaps TRBD1 as D (6 bases). The germline gives CDR1 SEHNR, CDR2 FQNEAQ (reference sequence). Trimming shortened V by 1 base and J by 4 bases, and 10 bases separated the two germline ends. This CDR3 has 14 residues. The CDR3 region is CASSLGTEAYGYTF. The CDR3 region has the DNA TGTGCCAGCAGCTTAGGGACAGAAGCCTATGGCTACACCTTC. Looking up the rest from reference TRBV7-9 and TRBJ1-2 gives the full variable domain: DTGVSQNPRHKITKRGQNVTFRCDPISEHNRLYWYRQTLGQGPEFLTYFQNEAQLEKSRLLSDRFSAERPKGSFSTLEIQRTEQGDSAMYLCASSLGTEAYGYTFGSGTRLTVV.